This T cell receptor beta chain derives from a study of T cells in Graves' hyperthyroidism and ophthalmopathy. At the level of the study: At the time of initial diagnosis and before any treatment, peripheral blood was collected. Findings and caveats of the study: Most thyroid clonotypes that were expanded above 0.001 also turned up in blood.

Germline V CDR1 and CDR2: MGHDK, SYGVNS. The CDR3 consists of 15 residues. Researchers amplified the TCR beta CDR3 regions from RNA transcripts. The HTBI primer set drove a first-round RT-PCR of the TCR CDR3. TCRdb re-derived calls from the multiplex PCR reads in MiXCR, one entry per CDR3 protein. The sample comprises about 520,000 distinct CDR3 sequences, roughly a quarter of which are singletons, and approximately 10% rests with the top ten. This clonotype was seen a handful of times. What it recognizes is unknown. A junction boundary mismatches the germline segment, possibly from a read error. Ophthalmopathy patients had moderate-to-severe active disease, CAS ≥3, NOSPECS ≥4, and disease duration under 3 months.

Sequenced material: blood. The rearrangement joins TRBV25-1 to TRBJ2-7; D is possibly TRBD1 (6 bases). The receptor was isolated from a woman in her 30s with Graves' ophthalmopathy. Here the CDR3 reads CASSELEERGSRRIF. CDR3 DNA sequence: TGTGCCAGCAGTGAATTAGAGGAAAGGGGGTCGCGTCGGATCTTC.